Sequencing of this T cell receptor (beta chain) was carried out in a study of blood T cell repertoires in COVID-19 (dated by TCRdb to 2018 to 2021). At the level of the whole study: Samples covering the acute and convalescent phases of COVID-19 were provided by collaborators in the United States, Italy and Spain. The prospective study material was composed of cDNA or gDNA derived from T cells, B-cell-depleted T cells, or PBMCs. The dataset comprised deeply sampled blood TCRbeta repertoires from subjects exposed to, actively infected with, or recovered from COVID-19. The repertoires were released in a freely available public database intended as a resource for research on the immune response to SARS-CoV-2. The samples were drawn from the first 160 participants of the ongoing ImmuneRACE study and from 1,254 subjects provided by 6 global collaborators. The sample metadata nearly always contained a de-identified subject ID, COVID-19 status, age in years and sex. HLA class I and class II types, where available, came from metadata supplied by the sample provider rather than from assay-based typing.

CDR1 and CDR2 are read off the germline V gene as MNHEY and SVGAGI. Compared with germline, V lacks 5 bases and J lacks 7 bases; bases without a gene match: 4. Its CDR3 holds 12 amino acids, cysteine through phenylalanine. CDR3 DNA is the only sequence kept; it has 36 bases, read in frame from the first base. Concerning this clone: Its antigen is currently not known. It has no much larger one-base neighbor in the sample; base qualities were not kept.

On the study overall, not on this receptor specifically: The quantity of clinical and demographic metadata differed by source and by participant and was supplied without curation.

Participants in the prospective study were aged about 18 to 100 years, lived in 24 United States geographic areas, and enrolled through a virtual design. In the prospective study, participants were assigned to cohorts based on the clinical history participants reported in a screening survey and a study questionnaire. A participant counted as exposed if, within 2 weeks of entering the study, that participant had been in contact with someone who had a PCR-confirmed or clinician-diagnosed COVID-19 case. In the prospective study, mobile phlebotomists collected whole blood, serum and a nasopharyngeal or oropharyngeal swab from each participant. Additional blood draws and questionnaires over an approximately 2-month period could optionally be provided by prospective study participants. Prospective study blood samples were shipped either frozen or at room temperature before DNA extraction. The immunoSEQ Assay, a bias-controlled multiplex PCR, was used to amplify TCRbeta CDR3 regions from genomic DNA. Processing in the source paper ran as follows. Within the assay, amplification of reference gene primers was used to estimate how many nucleated cells each sample contained. To quantify the absolute abundance of each unique TCRbeta CDR3 rearrangement, sequence reads were collapsed and filtered. Productive Simpson clonality was computed per sample as the square root of Simpson's diversity index over productive rearrangements. Entries here come from immuneACCESS through TCRdb and include only in-frame sequences with V and J called. Some clones fail to appear in such tables; in the studies checked, an unresolved V gene covers under half of the shortfall, and the cause of the remainder is unknown. For V, J and clone size, that table is used; D and trimming come from the DNA. This sample lists roughly 250,000 clones; about four fifths were detected once. The ten largest clones take up 3.6% of the sample.

This TCR derives from a woman in her 40s who had been exposed to COVID-19. The chain uses TRBV6-5 and TRBJ1-2, with 7 junctional bases fitting TRBD1. The sequenced material came from PBMCs or T cells enriched from blood (not recorded which). CDR3 sequence: CASSRWDSGYTF. The nucleotide sequence is TGTGCCAGCAGTCGTTGGGACAGTGGCTACACCTTC.